This TCR beta chain was obtained from a study of CD8 T cell repertoires and HIV-1 epitope variants. As concerns this clone: Antigen unknown.

Generated by immunoSEQ multiplex PCR, the TCRdb table keeps only in-frame clones and is missing some. This repertoire shows thousands of clones, about 70% found once; its top ten account for 40% to 55%. Germline CDR1 reads MDHEN; CDR2 reads SYDVKM. Trimming at V came to 4 bases and at J to 8 bases, leaving 9 bases not matched to a gene. This CDR3 region has 15 residues. The sequencing sample was made of cultured CD8+ T cells derived from PBMCs. The clonotype originates from a male donor with HIV. J is TRBJ2-2 and V is TRBV28; 8 positions agree with TRBD2. As DNA, the CDR3 is TGTGCCAGCAGTTACCACGGGGGGGCGACTGGGGAGCTGTTTTTT. Its translation: CASSYHGGATGELFF.